The next 11 T cell receptor beta chains were all read from a single sample in a study of cytomegalovirus exposure and HLA in healthy donors. PCR amplification relied on 60 Vbeta primers (plus 13 Jbeta primers). Clones were read by immunoSEQ multiplex PCR, and TCRdb kept only the in-frame ones, dropping some. The profile covers approximately 170,000 clones, with approximately 67% appearing a single time and roughly 4.4% taken by the ten largest. The sequenced material came from PBMCs. The receptors here all came from a woman aged 18-29 years in good health and CMV-seropositive.

The chain has TRBV27 and TRBJ1-6; tentative D call: TRBD1 (6 bases). The CDR3 is 14 amino acids. CDR1 MNHEY and CDR2 SMNVEV come from the germline V gene (reference sequence). Trimming cost V 7 bases and J 5 bases, with 12 bases left between them. In DNA form, the CDR3 reads TGTGCCAGCAAACAGGGACGGCATAATTCACCCCTCCACTTT. Translation: CASKQGRHNSPLHF.

This chain joins TRBV4-1 and TRBJ1-3; no definite D call. The CDR3 is made up of 15 amino acids. Germline loops: CDR1 MGHRA, CDR2 YSYEKL. Trimming removed 1 base at V and 2 bases at J, with 9 bases between. The CDR3 spells CASSQVQTTGNTIYF. The DNA for the CDR3 is TGCGCCAGCAGCCAAGTACAGACAACTGGAAACACCATATATTTT.

This clone was observed a few times. J is TRBJ1-1 and V is TRBV5-6, with D perhaps matching TRBD1 (5 bases). V shed 1 base and J shed 4 bases, with 11 bases lying between them. This CDR3 is 14 amino acids long. Germline V gene lookup returns CDR1 SGHDT and CDR2 YYEEEE. Here the CDR3 DNA reads TGTGCCAGCAGCTTGAACAGGCTGCGCACTGAAGCTTTCTTT. It specifies CASSLNRLRTEAFF.

This chain links TRBV13 with TRBJ2-5; 7 bases are a match to TRBD1. With 5 bases clipped from V and 4 bases from J, the junction kept 10 bases outside the gene matches. Germline V gives CDR1 PRHDT, CDR2 FYEKMQ (reference sequence). This CDR3 spans 15 amino acids. CDR3 in amino acids: CASSLGQLLGETQYF. DNA of the CDR3: TGTGCCAGCAGCCTGGGACAGCTCCTGGGAGAGACCCAGTACTTC.

The genes are TRBV6-4 and TRBJ1-2; 7 nucleotides line up with TRBD1. This CDR3 has 14 amino acids. The germline CDR1 and CDR2 sequences are MRHNA and SNTAGT. Losses at the gene ends were 5 bases for V and 8 bases for J; bases not matched to a gene: 11. CDR3 residues: CASSSPGTVGGYTF. In nucleotides, the CDR3 is TGTGCCAGCAGTTCCCCCGGGACAGTGGGCGGCTACACCTTC.

The chain uses TRBV28 and TRBJ2-4; maybe TRBD2 (5 bases). V lost 3 bases to trimming and J lost 0 bases, with 18 bases between them. Germline lookup yields CDR1 MDHEN and CDR2 SYDVKM. This CDR3 comprises 18 residues. The CDR3 nucleotides read TGTGCCAGCAGTTTGTTCGTCGGGGAGACGCTAGCCAAAAACATTCAGTACTTC. It translates to CASSLFVGETLAKNIQYF.

This clone appeared a few times. V gene TRBV7-3 combines with J gene TRBJ2-3; 8 nucleotides line up with TRBD1. Germline V gene data show CDR1 as SGHTA and CDR2 as FQGTGA. The CDR3 has 15 residues. V lost 5 bases and J lost 0; bases outside the gene matches: 4. CDR3 in DNA: TGTGCCAGCAGCATGACAGGGGTCAGCACAGATACGCAGTATTTT. Its translation: CASSMTGVSTDTQYF.

V is TRBV29-1 and J is TRBJ1-4; 11 positions match TRBD1. Germline V gene lookup returns CDR1 SQVTM and CDR2 ANQGSEA. This CDR3 spans 12 amino acids. The trim removed 6 bases at V and 12 bases at J, leaving 6 bases unmatched. The CDR3 region has the DNA TGCAGCGTGGCGGGACAGGGGGAAGAACTGTTTTTT. Residues: CSVAGQGEELFF.

J is TRBJ1-1 and V is TRBV5-8, with D hard to call. CDR1 is SGHTS and CDR2 is YDEGEE in the germline V gene. This CDR3 has 13 amino acids. The V end lost 5 bases, the J end lost 1 base, and 9 bases lay between the germline ends. The CDR3 here is CASRRVPNTEAFF. CDR3 DNA: TGTGCCAGCAGGCGTGTTCCGAACACTGAAGCTTTCTTT.

The V and J genes are TRBV28 and TRBJ2-1; 12 bases map to TRBD2. Germline CDR1 reads MDHEN; CDR2 reads SYDVKM. V shed 3 bases, J shed 5 bases, and the junction held 5 bases outside the gene matches. The CDR3 consists of 16 residues. The CDR3 loop is CASSLVLAGGDNEQFF. DNA for the CDR3: TGTGCCAGCAGTTTGGTACTAGCGGGAGGAGACAATGAGCAGTTCTTC.

This clone was detected only a few times. The rearrangement joins TRBV5-6 to TRBJ2-7; 8 bases are shared with TRBD1. The V gene's germline CDR1 is SGHDT and CDR2 YYEEEE. The CDR3 extends over 14 amino acids. V lost 0 bases and J lost 3; bases outside the gene matches: 2. The CDR3, as DNA: TGTGCCAGCAGCTTGGGGACAGGGCACTACGAGCAGTACTTC. Translated: CASSLGTGHYEQYF.